This T cell receptor beta chain was sequenced during a study of beta chain features in type 1 diabetes. On the study more broadly: Age, gender, cell numbers and subset yield matched between patients and controls. The study, taken as a whole, reports: Patients with Type 1 diabetes showed moderately but significantly shorter TCRB CDR3s in all four CD4+ subsets.

Reverse transcribing all isolated RNA meant expressed TCRB transcripts were sequenced. Approximately 1.1 million reads per sample were averaged for stem cell-like memory samples. Sequencing used immunoSEQ multiplex PCR; TCRdb keeps in-frame clones, though not all of them. In the table there are 50,000 or so clones, around 45% of which are singletons. The germline gives CDR1 PRHDT, CDR2 FYEKMQ (reference sequence). The CDR3 loop spans 13 amino acids. V lost 6 bases to trimming and J lost 0 bases, with 9 bases between them. Remarks on this clone: Its antigen is not known.

Using CD45RO/CCR7/CD25/CD127/CD95/CD27, CD4+ naive, central memory, regulatory and stem cell-like memory cells were sorted. The sequence was collected from a man under 40 with type 1 diabetes. The source material was stem cell memory CD4+ T cells from blood. V usage is TRBV13 and J usage is TRBJ2-7; D is undetermined. The CDR3 loop is CASRRLGSYEQYF. The CDR3 DNA follows: TGTGCCAGCAGGAGACTGGGCTCCTACGAGCAGTACTTC.